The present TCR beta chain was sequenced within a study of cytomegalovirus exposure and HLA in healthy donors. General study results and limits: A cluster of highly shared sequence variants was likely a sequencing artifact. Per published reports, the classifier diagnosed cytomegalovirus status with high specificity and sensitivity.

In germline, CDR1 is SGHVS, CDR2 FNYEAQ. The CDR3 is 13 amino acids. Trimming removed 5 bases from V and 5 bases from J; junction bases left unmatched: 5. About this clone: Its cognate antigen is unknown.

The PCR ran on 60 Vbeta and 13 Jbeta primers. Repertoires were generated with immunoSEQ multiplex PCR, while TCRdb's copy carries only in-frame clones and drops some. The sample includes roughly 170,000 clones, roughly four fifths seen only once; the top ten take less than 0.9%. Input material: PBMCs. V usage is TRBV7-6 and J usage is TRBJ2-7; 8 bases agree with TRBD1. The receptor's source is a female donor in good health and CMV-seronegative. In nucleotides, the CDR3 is TGTGCCAGCAGCAGGGGACAGGACCACGAGCAGTACTTC. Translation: CASSRGQDHEQYF.